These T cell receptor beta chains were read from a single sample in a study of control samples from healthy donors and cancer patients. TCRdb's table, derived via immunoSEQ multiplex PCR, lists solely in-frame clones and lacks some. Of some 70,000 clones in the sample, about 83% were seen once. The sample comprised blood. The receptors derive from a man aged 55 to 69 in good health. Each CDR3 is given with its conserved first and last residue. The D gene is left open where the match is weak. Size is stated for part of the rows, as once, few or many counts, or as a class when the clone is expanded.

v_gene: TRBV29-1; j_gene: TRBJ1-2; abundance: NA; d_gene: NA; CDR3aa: CSVGGAQGSGGYTF; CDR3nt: TGCAGCGTTGGGGGGGCCCAGGGTTCGGGTGGCTACACCTTC
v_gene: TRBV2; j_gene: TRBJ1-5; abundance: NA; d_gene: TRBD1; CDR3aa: CASSSGQGTQPQHF; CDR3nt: TGTGCCAGCAGTTCGGGACAGGGAACCCAGCCCCAGCATTTT
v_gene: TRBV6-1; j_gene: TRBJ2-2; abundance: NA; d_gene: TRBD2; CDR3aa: CASSEFERGVPGELFF; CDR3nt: TGTGCCAGCAGTGAATTTGAGCGGGGGGTTCCCGGGGAGCTGTTTTTT
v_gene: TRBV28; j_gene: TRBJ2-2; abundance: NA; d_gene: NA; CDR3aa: CASSSGRGLTGELFF; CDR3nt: TGTGCCAGCAGTTCGGGGAGGGGGCTAACCGGGGAGCTGTTTTTT
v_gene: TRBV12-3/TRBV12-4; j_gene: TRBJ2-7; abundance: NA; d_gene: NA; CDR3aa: CASSERTYEQYF; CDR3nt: TGTGCCAGCAGTGAACGGACCTACGAGCAGTACTTC
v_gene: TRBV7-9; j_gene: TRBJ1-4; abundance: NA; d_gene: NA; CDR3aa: CASSLAGTDNEKLFF; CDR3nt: TGTGCCAGCAGCTTAGCCGGGACGGATAATGAAAAACTGTTTTTT
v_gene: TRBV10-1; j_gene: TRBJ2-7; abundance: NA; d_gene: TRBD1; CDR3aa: CASRRTGDNSYEQYF; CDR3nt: TGCGCCAGCCGACGGACAGGGGATAACTCCTACGAGCAGTACTTC
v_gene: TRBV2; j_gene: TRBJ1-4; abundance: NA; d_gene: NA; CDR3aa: CASRWGRSSEKLFF; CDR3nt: TGTGCCAGCAGATGGGGGAGGTCGTCTGAAAAACTGTTTTTT
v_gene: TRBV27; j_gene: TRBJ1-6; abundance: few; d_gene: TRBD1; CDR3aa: CASSSRDRDWGSPLHF; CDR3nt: TGTGCCAGCAGTAGTCGGGACAGGGATTGGGGATCACCCCTCCACTTT
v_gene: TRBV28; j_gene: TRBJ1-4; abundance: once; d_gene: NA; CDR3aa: CASRSVWTNEKLFF; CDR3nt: TGTGCCAGCAGGTCTGTGTGGACTAATGAAAAACTGTTTTTT
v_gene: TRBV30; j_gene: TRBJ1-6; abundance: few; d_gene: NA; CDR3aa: CAWSVGVGNSPLHF; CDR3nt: TGTGCCTGGAGTGTAGGGGTGGGTAATTCACCCCTCCACTTT
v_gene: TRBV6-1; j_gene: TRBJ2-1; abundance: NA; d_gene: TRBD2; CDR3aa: CASSESGRPPVF; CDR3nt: TGTGCCAGCAGTGAGAGCGGGAGGCCCCCAGTCTTC
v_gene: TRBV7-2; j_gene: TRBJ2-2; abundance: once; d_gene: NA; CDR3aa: CASSSGFWPNTGELFF; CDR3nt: TGTGCCAGCAGCTCCGGGTTTTGGCCAAACACCGGGGAGCTGTTTTTT
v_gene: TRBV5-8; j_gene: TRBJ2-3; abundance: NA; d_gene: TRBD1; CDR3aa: CASIRGLTGGRADTQYF; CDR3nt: TGTGCCAGCATCCGAGGATTAACAGGGGGCCGGGCAGATACGCAGTATTTT
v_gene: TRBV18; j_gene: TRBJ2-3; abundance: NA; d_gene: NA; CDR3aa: CASSPEGDTDTQYF; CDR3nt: TGTGCCAGCTCACCAGAGGGAGACACAGATACGCAGTATTTT
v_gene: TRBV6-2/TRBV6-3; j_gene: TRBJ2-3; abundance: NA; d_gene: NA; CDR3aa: CASSYSMYTQYF; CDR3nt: TGTGCCAGCAGTTACTCTATGTATACGCAGTATTTT
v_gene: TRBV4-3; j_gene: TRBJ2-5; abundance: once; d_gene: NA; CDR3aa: CASSQVAGPQETQYF; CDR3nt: TGCGCCAGCAGCCAAGTGGCAGGGCCCCAAGAGACCCAGTACTTC
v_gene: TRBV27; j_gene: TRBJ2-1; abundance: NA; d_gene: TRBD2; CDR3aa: CASSLRSFSSGRGEQFF; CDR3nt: TGTGCCAGCAGTTTACGGTCTTTTTCTAGCGGGAGGGGTGAGCAGTTCTTC
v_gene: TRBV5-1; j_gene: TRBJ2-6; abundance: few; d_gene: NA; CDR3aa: CASSDKSGANVLTF; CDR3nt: TGCGCCAGCAGCGATAAATCTGGGGCCAACGTCCTGACTTTC
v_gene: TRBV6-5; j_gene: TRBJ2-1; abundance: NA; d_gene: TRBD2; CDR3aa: CASTNVPSGIYEQFF; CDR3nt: TGTGCCAGCACGAATGTGCCTAGCGGGATATATGAGCAGTTCTTC
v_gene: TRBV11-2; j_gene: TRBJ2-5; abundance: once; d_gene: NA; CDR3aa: CASSLSGQETQYF; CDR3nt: TGTGCCAGCAGCTTAAGCGGTCAAGAGACCCAGTACTTC
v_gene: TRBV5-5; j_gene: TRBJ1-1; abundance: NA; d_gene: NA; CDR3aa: CASKLAGGRLNTEAFF; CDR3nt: TGTGCCAGCAAATTGGCCGGGGGCAGGTTGAACACTGAAGCTTTCTTT
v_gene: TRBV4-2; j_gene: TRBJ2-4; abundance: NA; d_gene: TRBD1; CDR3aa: CASSQDQGQSNIQYF; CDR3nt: TGTGCCAGCAGCCAAGACCAGGGACAGTCAAACATTCAGTACTTC
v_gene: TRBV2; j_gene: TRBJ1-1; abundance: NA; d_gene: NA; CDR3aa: CASSETDIVTEAFF; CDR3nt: TGTGCCAGCAGTGAGACGGACATCGTCACTGAAGCTTTCTTT
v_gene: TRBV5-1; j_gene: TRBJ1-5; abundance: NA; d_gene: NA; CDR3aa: CASSLDGKSNQPQHF; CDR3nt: TGCGCCAGCAGCTTGGATGGGAAGAGCAATCAGCCCCAGCATTTT
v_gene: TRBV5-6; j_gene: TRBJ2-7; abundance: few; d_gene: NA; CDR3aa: CASSLVAGSPYEQYF; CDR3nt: TGTGCCAGCAGCTTGGTGGCCGGAAGCCCCTACGAGCAGTACTTC
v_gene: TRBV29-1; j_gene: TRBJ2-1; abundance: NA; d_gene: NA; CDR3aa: CSVEGQGNYNEQFF; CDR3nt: TGCAGCGTTGAAGGGCAGGGCAATTACAATGAGCAGTTCTTC
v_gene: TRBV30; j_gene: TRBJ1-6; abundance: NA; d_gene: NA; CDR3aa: CAWSKGNRNSPLHF; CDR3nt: TGTGCCTGGAGTAAGGGAAACAGGAATTCACCCCTCCACTTT
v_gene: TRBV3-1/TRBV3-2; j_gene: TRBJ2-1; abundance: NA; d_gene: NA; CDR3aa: CASSHSTGDPTSSYNEQFF; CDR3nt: TGTGCCAGCAGCCATTCGACAGGGGACCCGACTAGCAGCTACAATGAGCAGTTCTTC
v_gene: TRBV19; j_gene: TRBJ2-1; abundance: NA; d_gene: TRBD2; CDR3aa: CASKLTAGTSNEQFF; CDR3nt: TGTGCCAGTAAATTAACCGCCGGGACTAGCAATGAGCAGTTCTTC
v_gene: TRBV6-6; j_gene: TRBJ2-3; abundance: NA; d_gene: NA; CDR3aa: CASAFLSTDTQYF; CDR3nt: TGTGCCTCCGCCTTTCTTAGCACAGATACGCAGTATTTT
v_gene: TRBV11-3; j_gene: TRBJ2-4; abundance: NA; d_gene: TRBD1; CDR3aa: CASSADRANIQYF; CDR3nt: TGTGCCAGCAGCGCCGACAGGGCAAACATTCAGTACTTC
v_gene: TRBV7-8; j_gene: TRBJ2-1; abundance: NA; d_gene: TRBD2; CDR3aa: CASSQTSVKDNEQFF; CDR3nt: TGTGCCAGCAGCCAAACTAGCGTCAAAGACAATGAGCAGTTCTTC
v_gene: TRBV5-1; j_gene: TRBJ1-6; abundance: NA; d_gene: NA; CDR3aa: CASSLGRDNSPLHF; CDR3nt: TGCGCCAGCAGCTTGGGGCGGGATAATTCACCCCTCCACTTT
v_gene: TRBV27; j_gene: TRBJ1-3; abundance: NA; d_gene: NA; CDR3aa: CASSKPGPGNTIYF; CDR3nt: TGTGCCAGCAGTAAACCAGGGCCTGGAAACACCATATATTTT
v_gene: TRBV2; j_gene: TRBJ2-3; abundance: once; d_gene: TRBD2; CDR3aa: CASSQGAGLADTQYF; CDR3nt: TGTGCCAGCAGTCAGGGAGCGGGGCTCGCAGATACGCAGTATTTT
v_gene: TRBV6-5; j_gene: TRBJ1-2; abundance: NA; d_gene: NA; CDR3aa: CASSPSWDFYGYTF; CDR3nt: TGTGCCAGCAGCCCCAGTTGGGATTTCTATGGCTACACCTTC
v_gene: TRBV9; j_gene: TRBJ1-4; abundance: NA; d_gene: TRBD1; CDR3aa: CASSAGTVATNEKLFF; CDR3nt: TGTGCCAGCAGCGCTGGGACAGTTGCAACTAATGAAAAACTGTTTTTT
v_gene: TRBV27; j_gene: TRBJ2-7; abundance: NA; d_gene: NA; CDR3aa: CASSTLGASYEQYF; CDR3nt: TGTGCCAGCAGTACCCTCGGGGCTTCATACGAGCAGTACTTC
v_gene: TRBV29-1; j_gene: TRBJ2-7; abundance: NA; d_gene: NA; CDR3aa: CSVEDFTGSIYEQYF; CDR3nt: TGCAGCGTTGAAGATTTTACAGGGTCCATTTACGAGCAGTACTTC
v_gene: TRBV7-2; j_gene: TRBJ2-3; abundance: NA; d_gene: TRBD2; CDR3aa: CASSLVGGRAPDTQYF; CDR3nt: TGTGCCAGCAGCTTAGTTGGCGGGAGGGCCCCTGATACGCAGTATTTT
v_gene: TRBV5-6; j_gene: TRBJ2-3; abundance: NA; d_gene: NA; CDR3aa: CASSLEDARLDTQYF; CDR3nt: TGTGCCAGCAGCTTGGAGGACGCGCGACTCGATACGCAGTATTTT
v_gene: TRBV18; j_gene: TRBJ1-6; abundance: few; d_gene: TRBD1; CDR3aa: CASSRDRVYNSPLHF; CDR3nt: TGTGCCAGCTCCCGGGACAGGGTCTATAATTCACCCCTCCACTTT
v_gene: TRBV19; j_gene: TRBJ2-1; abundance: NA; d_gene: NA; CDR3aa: CASQSGPSYNEQFF; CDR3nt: TGTGCCAGTCAAAGCGGTCCCTCCTACAATGAGCAGTTCTTC
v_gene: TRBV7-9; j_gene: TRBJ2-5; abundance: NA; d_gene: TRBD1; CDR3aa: CASTQGEGTQYF; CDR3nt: TGTGCCAGCACACAGGGGGAAGGGACCCAGTACTTC
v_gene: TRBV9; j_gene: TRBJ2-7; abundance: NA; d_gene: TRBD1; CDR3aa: CASSTGDRTYEQYF; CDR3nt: TGTGCCAGCAGCACGGGGGACAGGACCTACGAGCAGTACTTC
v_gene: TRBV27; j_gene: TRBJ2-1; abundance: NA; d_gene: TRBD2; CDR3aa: CASSPNSGGNNEQFF; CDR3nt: TGTGCCAGCAGTCCTAATAGCGGGGGGAACAATGAGCAGTTCTTC